A single T cell receptor (beta chain) is shown here with its context. The sample is drawn from a study of blood T cell repertoires in COVID-19. Germline lookup yields CDR1 SEHNR and CDR2 FQNEAQ (reference sequence). V was pared by 5 bases and J by 9 bases, with 4 bases of the junction left unmatched. The CDR3 has 12 amino acids. Profiling relied on immunoSEQ multiplex PCR, and the TCRdb table lists in-frame clones only, not all of them. The sample has some 160,000 clones; about 80% are singletons. Specimen: PBMCs or T cells enriched from blood (not recorded which). This clonotype originated in a woman in her seventies in a cohort exposed to, infected with or recovered from COVID-19 (not recorded which). V gene TRBV7-9 combines with J gene TRBJ2-1; 7 positions agree with TRBD1. CDR3 sequence (DNA): TGTGCCAGCAGCCCGTCAGGGGGTGAGCAGTTCTTC. Translating gives CASSPSGGEQFF.